This record looks at one TCR beta chain sequence and its context. Between the trimmed V and J ends, which lost 2 bases and 6 bases, there was a span of 18 bases. The CDR3 is 17 residues long. Germline V gene sequence: CDR1 KGHDR, CDR2 SFDVKD. This record comes from a study of blood T cell repertoires in COVID-19. Overall study context: The study drew acute and convalescent COVID-19 samples from the United States, Italy and Spain. Sample material is recorded as cDNA or gDNA derived from T cells, B-cell-depleted T cells, or PBMCs.

As handled by the study authors: Amplifying reference gene primers gave estimates of nucleated cell counts. Assay used: immunoSEQ multiplex PCR; TCRdb lists only in-frame clones, some missing. V, J and clone size are those of that table, while D and trimming were read from the DNA. The repertoire holds roughly 260,000 clones, with around 87% as singletons. What was sequenced was peripheral blood. The genes are TRBV24-1 and TRBJ2-2; tentatively, D is TRBD2 (7 bases). This TCR was recovered from a woman in her fifties or sixties with acute or convalescent COVID-19. The CDR3 sequence is CATSDSPGRGKAGELFF. The CDR3 bases are TGTGCCACCAGTGATTCCCCGGGGAGGGGGAAGGCCGGGGAGCTGTTTTTT.